This entry is about one TCR beta chain. This entry is derived from a study of cytomegalovirus exposure and HLA in healthy donors. The CDR3 extends over 15 amino acids. CDR1 MNHEY and CDR2 SMNVEV come from the germline V gene (reference sequence). V was cut by 2 bases and J by 4 bases, with 14 bases left in between. This PCR relied on a set of 60 Vbeta primers and 13 Jbeta primers. Produced via immunoSEQ multiplex PCR; TCRdb's table is partial and in-frame only. This table has 200,000 to 300,000 clones, approximately 85% appearing once. The sample comprised PBMCs. The V and J genes are TRBV27 and TRBJ1-2, with a weak D call TRBD1 (5 bases). This receptor was identified in a woman aged 40-49 years in good health and CMV-seropositive. The CDR3 region has the DNA TGTGCCAGCAGTTTAACGACAGCTTTCGGCTATGGCTACACCTTC. Protein sequence: CASSLTTAFGYGYTF.